This entry concerns a single TCR beta chain. Its target is unknown. The data were taken from a study of cytomegalovirus exposure and HLA in healthy donors. The study, taken as a whole, reports: Later analysis associated a missense DCLRE1C variant with TCR beta V- and J-gene trimming. In an earlier analysis, productive rearrangement rates for most beta V segments clustered near 87% or 30%.

13 Jbeta primers and 60 Vbeta primers were used for the PCR. Using immunoSEQ multiplex PCR, the repertoire was profiled, and TCRdb retains in-frame clones only, with some absent. The sample includes roughly 120,000 clones, over 70% of them seen just once. Losses at the gene ends were 0 bases for V and 10 bases for J; bases not matched to a gene: 8. The length of the CDR3 is 15 residues. Germline V gene lookup returns CDR1 LGHNA and CDR2 YSLEER. The specimen sequenced was PBMCs. The chain uses TRBV4-3 and TRBJ2-1; 8 nucleotides line up with TRBD2. The sequence derives from a woman aged 40 to 55 in good health and CMV-seronegative. The CDR3 reads CASSQETGGPREQFF. The CDR3 nucleotides read TGCGCCAGCAGCCAAGAGACGGGGGGGCCACGGGAGCAGTTCTTC.